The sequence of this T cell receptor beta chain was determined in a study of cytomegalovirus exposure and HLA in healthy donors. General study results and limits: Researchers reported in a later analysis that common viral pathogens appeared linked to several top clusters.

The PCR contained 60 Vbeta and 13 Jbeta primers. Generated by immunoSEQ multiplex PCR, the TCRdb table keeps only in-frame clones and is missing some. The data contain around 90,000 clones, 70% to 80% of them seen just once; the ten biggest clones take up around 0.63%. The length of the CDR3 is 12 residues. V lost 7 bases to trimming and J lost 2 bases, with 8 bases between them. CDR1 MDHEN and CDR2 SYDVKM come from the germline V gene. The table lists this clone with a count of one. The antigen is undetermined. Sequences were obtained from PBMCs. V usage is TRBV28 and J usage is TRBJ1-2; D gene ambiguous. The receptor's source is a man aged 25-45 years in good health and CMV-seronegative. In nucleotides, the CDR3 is TGTGCCAGCACTGATCGGAACTATGGCTACACCTTC. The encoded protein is CASTDRNYGYTF.